The rows below give T cell receptor beta chains drawn from one sample of a study of blood T cell repertoires in COVID-19. The repertoire was sequenced with immunoSEQ multiplex PCR; TCRdb's copy has only in-frame clones and lacks some. The table has 270,000 or so clones, around 90% seen once. Sequenced input: PBMCs or T cells enriched from blood (not recorded which). These receptors were taken from a middle-aged man who had been exposed to COVID-19. CDR3s include the opening cysteine and the closing phenylalanine or tryptophan. A D gene is named only where the DNA matches it firmly. A row's size may be missing; if present it is once, few, many or a size class.

d_gene	v_gene	abundance	j_gene	CDR3aa	CDR3nt
TRBD2	TRBV28	NA	TRBJ2-7	CASSLSGLGIYEQYF	TGTGCCAGCAGTTTGTCGGGACTAGGCATCTACGAGCAGTACTTC
NA	TRBV19	NA	TRBJ2-1	CASSILSLNTEQFF	TGTGCCAGTAGTATCCTCAGTTTAAACACTGAGCAGTTCTTC
TRBD1	TRBV18	NA	TRBJ1-5	CASSPKTGSHQPQHF	TGTGCCAGCTCACCAAAGACAGGGTCCCATCAGCCCCAGCATTTT
NA	TRBV4-1	NA	TRBJ1-2	CASSPMSGPNYGYTF	TGCGCCAGCAGCCCAATGAGTGGGCCGAACTATGGCTACACCTTC
NA	TRBV4-1	NA	TRBJ1-1	CASSQVEWSTNTEAFF	TGCGCCAGCAGCCAAGTCGAGTGGAGCACGAACACTGAAGCTTTCTTT
TRBD1	TRBV6-5	NA	TRBJ2-7	CASSRRTGGLEQYF	TGTGCCAGCAGCCGTAGGACAGGGGGCCTCGAGCAGTACTTC
TRBD1	TRBV25-1	NA	TRBJ2-5	CASRGQGRETQYF	TGTGCCAGCAGAGGACAGGGTCGAGAGACCCAGTACTTC
TRBD2	TRBV7-8	NA	TRBJ2-1	CASSPERTSGVGNEQFF	TGTGCCAGCAGCCCAGAGCGGACTAGCGGGGTGGGGAATGAGCAGTTCTTC
TRBD1	TRBV5-5	NA	TRBJ1-4	CASSFWDRVTTNEKLFF	TGTGCCAGCAGCTTTTGGGACAGGGTTACAACTAATGAAAAACTGTTTTTT
TRBD2	TRBV4-3	NA	TRBJ2-7	CASSQDRKWDYSYEQYF	TGCGCCAGCAGCCAAGATAGGAAGTGGGACTACTCCTACGAGCAGTACTTC
TRBD2	TRBV5-1	NA	TRBJ2-5	CASSRAGDEETQYF	TGCGCCAGCAGCAGAGCGGGAGATGAGGAGACCCAGTACTTC
NA	TRBV19	NA	TRBJ2-1	CASSIVASVRNEQFF	TGTGCCAGTAGTATAGTGGCTAGCGTCCGAAATGAGCAGTTCTTC
TRBD2	TRBV27	NA	TRBJ2-2	CASSPLAGGNTGELFF	TGTGCCAGCAGCCCGCTAGCGGGAGGTAACACCGGGGAGCTGTTTTTT
NA	TRBV30	NA	TRBJ1-4	CAWSVRATNEKLFF	TGTGCCTGGAGTGTGAGAGCAACTAATGAAAAACTGTTTTTT
NA	TRBV29-1	NA	TRBJ1-1	CSSRNTANTEAFF	TGCAGCTCGAGAAATACAGCCAACACTGAAGCTTTCTTT
NA	TRBV2	once	TRBJ2-4	CASSEDRNIQYF	TGTGCCAGCAGTGAAGACCGGAACATTCAGTACTTC
NA	TRBV12-5	few	TRBJ2-7	CASGLGPQASYEQYF	TGTGCTAGTGGTTTGGGACCCCAGGCCTCCTACGAGCAGTACTTC
NA	TRBV28	NA	TRBJ1-5	CASRGIPGGERQPQHF	TGTGCCAGCAGAGGGATTCCGGGGGGGGAGCGACAGCCCCAGCATTTT
TRBD2	TRBV7-9	NA	TRBJ2-2	CASKAASGRVTGELFF	TGTGCCAGCAAGGCGGCTAGCGGGAGAGTAACCGGGGAGCTGTTTTTT
TRBD1	TRBV6-5	NA	TRBJ2-7	CASRPGTAYEQYF	TGTGCCAGCAGACCCGGGACAGCATACGAGCAGTACTTC
NA	TRBV28	NA	TRBJ2-2	CASSPRVTGELFF	TGTGCCAGCAGTCCCAGGGTCACCGGGGAGCTGTTTTTT
NA	TRBV19	NA	TRBJ1-5	CASSIERHTNQPQHF	TGTGCCAGTAGTATTGAGCGGCACACCAATCAGCCCCAGCATTTT
TRBD2	TRBV24-1	NA	TRBJ2-3	CATSKGLAKNTDTQYF	TGTGCCACCAGTAAGGGACTAGCGAAAAACACAGATACGCAGTATTTT
TRBD1	TRBV18	NA	TRBJ1-5	CASSPTTGTNQPQHF	TGTGCCAGCTCACCGACGACAGGGACAAATCAGCCCCAGCATTTT
NA	TRBV11-2	few	TRBJ2-7	CASSRNREHSYEQYF	TGTGCCAGCAGCCGCAACCGGGAGCACTCCTACGAGCAGTACTTC
TRBD2	TRBV11-3	NA	TRBJ2-5	CASSFLSGSDQETQYF	TGTGCCAGCAGCTTCCTTAGCGGGAGTGATCAAGAGACCCAGTACTTC